The present T cell receptor beta chain was sequenced within a study of OX40 agonist ivuxolimab in advanced cancers. Study as a whole: People who had prior anti-PD-1, anti-PD-L1 or anti-CTLA-4 therapy could take part, and about 37% had some. Study-wide results and limits: Several nonresponders also turned out to have low normalized T-cell clonal expansion. CD4+ and CD8+ blood T cells expanded clonally by week 6 at 0.1 to 3.0 mg/kg. Still undetermined is the antigen specificity of the expanded peripheral T cells.

TCRdb's copy holds only in-frame clones and misses some; the assay was immunoSEQ multiplex PCR. The sample records roughly 76,000 clones, roughly nine tenths being singletons. Trimming took off 2 bases at V and 0 bases at J, with 11 bases between the two ends. Germline V lookup: CDR1 MDHEN, CDR2 SYDVKM. This CDR3 is built from 16 residues. Details on this clone: Its antigen remains unknown.

Sequencing was performed on CD4+ or CD8+ T cells sorted from blood, taken in a trial of the OX40 agonist ivuxolimab. The TCR was taken from an adult with an advanced solid tumor such as melanoma, head and neck, liver or kidney cancer. This rearrangement joins TRBV28 to TRBJ2-1; D gene ambiguous. The CDR3 sequence: CASSLVGRSSYNEQFF. CDR3 in DNA: TGTGCCAGCAGTTTAGTAGGAAGAAGCTCCTACAATGAGCAGTTCTTC.